These T cell receptor beta chains were read from a single sample in a study of OX40 agonist ivuxolimab in advanced cancers. TCRdb keeps only in-frame clones here, not all; method: immunoSEQ multiplex PCR. Of 50,000 to 65,000 clones in the sample, approximately 90% were seen once. The specimen was CD4+ or CD8+ T cells sorted from blood, collected in a trial of the OX40 agonist ivuxolimab. The receptors originated from an adult with an advanced solid tumor such as melanoma, head and neck, liver or kidney cancer. Each CDR3 is given with its conserved first and last residue. D genes are given only for firm matches. Size values are once, few and many counts, or a class for expanded clones, and some rows have none.

TRBV7-9	NA	NA	TRBJ2-7	17	TGTGCCAGCAGCTTAGTTAAGGGGTCACGGGTCCCTTACGAGCAGTACTTC	CASSLVKGSRVPYEQYF
TRBV28	NA	NA	TRBJ1-4	16	TGTGCCAGCAGTTCCCCGGAAAGGAGAACTAATGAAAAACTGTTTTTT	CASSSPERRTNEKLFF
TRBV7-9	NA	TRBD2	TRBJ2-7	15	TGTGCCAGCAGTCCAGGCTCCGGGAGGATGGGAGAGCAGTACTTC	CASSPGSGRMGEQYF
TRBV4-1	NA	NA	TRBJ2-4	17	TGCGCCAGCAGCCAAGACAGACTCTCTATAGCCAAAAACATTCAGTACTTC	CASSQDRLSIAKNIQYF
TRBV6-1	NA	NA	TRBJ1-5	15	TGTGCCAGCAGATGGGGGGAAGGGGGCAATCAGCCCCAGCATTTT	CASRWGEGGNQPQHF
TRBV28	NA	NA	TRBJ1-5	15	TGTGCCAGCTTATTAGGGGGGAATAGCAATCAGCCCCAGCATTTT	CASLLGGNSNQPQHF
TRBV6-1	NA	NA	TRBJ1-2	13	TGTGCCAGCAAAGAGGGTGGATACTATGGCTACACCTTC	CASKEGGYYGYTF
TRBV6-1	NA	TRBD2	TRBJ2-1	14	TGTGCCGGAGCCGGACTAGGCTCCTACAATGAGCAGTTCTTC	CAGAGLGSYNEQFF
TRBV19	NA	TRBD2	TRBJ2-7	15	TGTGCCAGTAGTATTAGCGGGAGAGCACCCTACGAGCAGTACTTC	CASSISGRAPYEQYF
TRBV27	medium-sized	TRBD1	TRBJ2-7	13	TGTGCCAGCAGTTCGGACAGGGCCTACGAGCAGTACTTC	CASSSDRAYEQYF
TRBV6-4	few	NA	TRBJ2-3	14	TGTGCCAGCAGTGTGTCGATGAGCACAGATACGCAGTATTTT	CASSVSMSTDTQYF
TRBV7-2	NA	TRBD1	TRBJ1-5	19	TGTGCCAGCAGCGGATACGACAGGGGGCGCGTTTATAGCAATCAGCCCCAGCATTTT	CASSGYDRGRVYSNQPQHF
TRBV30	few	NA	TRBJ1-1	12	TGTGCCTCCGTACCCTCGGACACTGAAGCTTTCTTT	CASVPSDTEAFF
TRBV30	NA	TRBD1	TRBJ2-7	12	TGTGCCTGGAGTAGGGACAGGTACGAGCAGTACTTC	CAWSRDRYEQYF
TRBV10-3	NA	NA	TRBJ2-1	12	TGTGCCATCAGTGATGGGGGACGCGAGCAGTTCTTC	CAISDGGREQFF
TRBV10-1	NA	NA	TRBJ2-3	15	TGCGCCAGCAGCGCGGGACAGATTAGCACAGATACGCAGTATTTT	CASSAGQISTDTQYF